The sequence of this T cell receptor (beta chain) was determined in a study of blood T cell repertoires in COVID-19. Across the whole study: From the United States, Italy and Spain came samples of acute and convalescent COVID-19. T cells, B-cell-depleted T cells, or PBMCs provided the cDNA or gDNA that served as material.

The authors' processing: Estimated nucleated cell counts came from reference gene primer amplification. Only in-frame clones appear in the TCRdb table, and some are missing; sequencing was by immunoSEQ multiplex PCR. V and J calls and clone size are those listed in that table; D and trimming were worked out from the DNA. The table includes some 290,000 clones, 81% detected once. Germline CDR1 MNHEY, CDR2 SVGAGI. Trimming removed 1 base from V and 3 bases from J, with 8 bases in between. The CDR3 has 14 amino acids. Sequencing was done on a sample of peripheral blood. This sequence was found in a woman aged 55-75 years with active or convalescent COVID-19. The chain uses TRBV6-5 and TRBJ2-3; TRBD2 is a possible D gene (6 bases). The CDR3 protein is CASSYLGGTDTQYF. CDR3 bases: TGTGCCAGCAGTTACTTGGGGGGAACAGATACGCAGTATTTT.